A selection of T cell receptor beta chains follows, all from one sample in a study of Ad26.COV2.S vaccination and SARS-CoV-2 variants. Using immunoSEQ multiplex PCR, the repertoire was profiled, and TCRdb retains in-frame clones only, with some absent. Of approximately 300,000 clones listed, roughly 80% are singletons. The sample here was peripheral blood, taken in a trial of Ad26.COV2.S vaccine versus placebo. These receptors originate from a person between 18 and 59 years old who received the Ad26.COV2.S COVID-19 vaccine or a placebo. CDR3s leave out the opening cysteine and the closing phenylalanine or tryptophan. The D gene is left open where the match is weak.

cdr3_aa: ASFSPGRRMNTEAF; d_call: NA; v_call: TRBV7-2
cdr3_aa: ASSVPETQY; d_call: NA; v_call: TRBV2
cdr3_aa: ASSLGSITGSSYNEQF; d_call: NA; v_call: TRBV7-2
cdr3_aa: ASSLAFGQGGEKLF; d_call: TRBD1; v_call: TRBV5-1
cdr3_aa: SASLRSTNEKLF; d_call: NA; v_call: TRBV20-1
cdr3_aa: ASSVGGSYEQY; d_call: NA; v_call: TRBV9
cdr3_aa: ASSSGGDSAKLF; d_call: TRBD1; v_call: TRBV11-2
cdr3_aa: ASSRQGRGASNQPQH; d_call: TRBD1; v_call: TRBV19
cdr3_aa: ASSWTGDSPNEQY; d_call: TRBD1; v_call: TRBV6-2/TRBV6-3
cdr3_aa: ASSRRTGGHTEAF; d_call: TRBD1; v_call: TRBV28
cdr3_aa: ASSPRLNYGYT; d_call: NA; v_call: TRBV7-9
cdr3_aa: ASSSPRDRGTDTQY; d_call: TRBD1; v_call: TRBV28
cdr3_aa: ASSLYGAEETQY; d_call: NA; v_call: TRBV5-4
cdr3_aa: ASSHQEASTDTQY; d_call: NA; v_call: TRBV7-3
cdr3_aa: ASGQGSYEQY; d_call: TRBD1; v_call: TRBV28
cdr3_aa: ASGTAGNTIY; d_call: TRBD1; v_call: TRBV7-6
cdr3_aa: ASSWGQGNTEAF; d_call: TRBD1; v_call: TRBV5-5
cdr3_aa: ARDRANYGYT; d_call: TRBD1; v_call: TRBV6-4
cdr3_aa: ASSQTLFRSGRFYNEQF; d_call: TRBD2; v_call: TRBV14
cdr3_aa: ASSESRGAGELF; d_call: NA; v_call: TRBV6-5
cdr3_aa: ASSYRTHSSYEQY; d_call: NA; v_call: TRBV6-5
cdr3_aa: ASSQRNQPQH; d_call: NA; v_call: TRBV3-1/TRBV3-2
cdr3_aa: ASSFSSSETQY; d_call: NA; v_call: TRBV12-3/TRBV12-4
cdr3_aa: ASSVASSGGAYNEQF; d_call: TRBD2; v_call: TRBV9
cdr3_aa: ASSLGQGNYGYT; d_call: NA; v_call: TRBV7-8
cdr3_aa: ATSGRGTGDNEQF; d_call: TRBD1; v_call: TRBV24-1
cdr3_aa: ASSLDGRGNGYT; d_call: TRBD1; v_call: TRBV5-1
cdr3_aa: ASRLGGYNEQF; d_call: NA; v_call: TRBV6-5
cdr3_aa: ASSLVGGNYGYT; d_call: NA; v_call: TRBV19
cdr3_aa: ATSRDRGSYNEQF; d_call: NA; v_call: TRBV15
cdr3_aa: ASSSVYEQY; d_call: NA; v_call: TRBV5-1
cdr3_aa: ASSPSGSDTQY; d_call: NA; v_call: TRBV18
cdr3_aa: ASSLWAGGYEQY; d_call: TRBD1; v_call: TRBV28
cdr3_aa: ASSQDFSYNEQF; d_call: NA; v_call: TRBV4-1
cdr3_aa: ASSLQGFYEQY; d_call: TRBD1; v_call: TRBV2
cdr3_aa: ASSQWDNPHGRGGEQY; d_call: TRBD2; v_call: TRBV4-2
cdr3_aa: ASSQMQNGGQETQY; d_call: NA; v_call: TRBV4-1
cdr3_aa: TSSQEPPGTGGPEDTGELF; d_call: NA; v_call: TRBV1
cdr3_aa: ASRNRDRGTGELF; d_call: TRBD1; v_call: TRBV4-1
cdr3_aa: ASSGIRPDTGELF; d_call: NA; v_call: TRBV27
cdr3_aa: ASTRGTQETQY; d_call: NA; v_call: TRBV6-5
cdr3_aa: AWSVVLGETQY; d_call: NA; v_call: TRBV30
cdr3_aa: ASSFRLGDYGYT; d_call: NA; v_call: TRBV5-4
cdr3_aa: ASRTENTGELF; d_call: NA; v_call: TRBV5-1
cdr3_aa: ASTPAYLGAGQPQH; d_call: NA; v_call: TRBV11-3
cdr3_aa: ASSPDRKETQY; d_call: NA; v_call: TRBV7-9
cdr3_aa: ASSKRTGGDEKLF; d_call: NA; v_call: TRBV19
cdr3_aa: ASSLGGQGNQPQH; d_call: TRBD1; v_call: TRBV7-9
cdr3_aa: ASSPRGPSYGYT; d_call: NA; v_call: TRBV5-4